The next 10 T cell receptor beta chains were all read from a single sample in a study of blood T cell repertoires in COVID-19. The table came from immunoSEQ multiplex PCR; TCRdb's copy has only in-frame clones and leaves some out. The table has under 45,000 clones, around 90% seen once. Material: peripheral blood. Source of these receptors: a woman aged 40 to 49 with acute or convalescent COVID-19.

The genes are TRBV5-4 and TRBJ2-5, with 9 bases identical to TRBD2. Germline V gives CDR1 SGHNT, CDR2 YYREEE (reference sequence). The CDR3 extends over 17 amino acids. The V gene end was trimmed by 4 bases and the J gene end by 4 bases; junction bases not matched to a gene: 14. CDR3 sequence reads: CASSAWTGRGGRETQYF. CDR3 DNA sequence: TGTGCCAGCAGCGCTTGGACTGGGCGGGGGGGCCGAGAGACCCAGTACTTC.

This CDR3 is CASSPAGLTLNTEAFF. The CDR3 region has the DNA TGTGCCAGCAGCCCCGCGGGGTTGACTTTGAACACTGAAGCTTTCTTT. This chain joins TRBV9 and TRBJ1-1; D is undetermined. Germline values: CDR1 SGDLS, CDR2 YYNGEE. The CDR3 length is 16 residues. V was trimmed by 4 bases and J by 0 bases, leaving 16 bases between them.

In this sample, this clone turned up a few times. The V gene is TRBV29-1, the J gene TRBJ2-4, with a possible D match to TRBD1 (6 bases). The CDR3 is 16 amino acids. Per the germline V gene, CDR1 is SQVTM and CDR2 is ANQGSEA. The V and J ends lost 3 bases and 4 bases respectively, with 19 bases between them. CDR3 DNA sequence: TGCAGCGTTGAGGGGTACACAGGGCTGGGGAAAAACATTCAGTACTTC. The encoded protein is CSVEGYTGLGKNIQYF. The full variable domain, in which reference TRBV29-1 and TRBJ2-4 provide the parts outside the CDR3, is SAVISQKPSRDICQRGTSLTIQCQVDSQVTMMFWYRQQPGQSLTLIATANQGSEATYESGFVIDKFPISRPNLTFSTLTVSNMSPEDSSIYLCSVEGYTGLGKNIQYFGAGTRLSVL.

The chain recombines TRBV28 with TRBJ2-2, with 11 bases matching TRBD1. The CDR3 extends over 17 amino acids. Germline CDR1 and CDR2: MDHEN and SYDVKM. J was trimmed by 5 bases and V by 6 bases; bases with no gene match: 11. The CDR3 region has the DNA TGTGCCAGCAGCACGGACAGGGGGCGCGTTGGGACCGGGGAGCTGTTTTTT. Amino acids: CASSTDRGRVGTGELFF.

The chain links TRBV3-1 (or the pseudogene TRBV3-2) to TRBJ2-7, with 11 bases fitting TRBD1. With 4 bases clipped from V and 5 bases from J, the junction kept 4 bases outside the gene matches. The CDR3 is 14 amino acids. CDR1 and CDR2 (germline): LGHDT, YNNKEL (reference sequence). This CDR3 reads CASSLGQGEDEQYF. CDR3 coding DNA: TGTGCCAGCAGCCTGGGACAGGGGGAGGACGAGCAGTACTTC.

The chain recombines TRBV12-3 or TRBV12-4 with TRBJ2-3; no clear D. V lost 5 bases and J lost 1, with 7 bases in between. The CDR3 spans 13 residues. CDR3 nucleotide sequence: TGTGCCAGCAGTCCCCGTGGCACAGATACGCAGTATTTT. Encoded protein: CASSPRGTDTQYF.

DNA of the CDR3: TGTGCCAGCAGTTTATTACAGGGGAATTCACCCCTCCACTTT. Its protein product is CASSLLQGNSPLHF. The chain has TRBV27 and TRBJ1-6, with 7 bases aligning to TRBD1. Losses at the gene ends were 1 base for V and 7 bases for J; bases not matched to a gene: 1. The germline V gene encodes CDR1 MNHEY and CDR2 SMNVEV (reference sequence). This CDR3 contains 14 residues.

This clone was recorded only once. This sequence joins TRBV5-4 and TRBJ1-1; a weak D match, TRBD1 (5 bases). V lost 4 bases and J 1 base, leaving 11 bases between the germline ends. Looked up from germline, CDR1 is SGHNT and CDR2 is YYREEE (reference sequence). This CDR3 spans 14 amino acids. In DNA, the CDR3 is TGTGCCAGCAGCGGGGCCCGCGCGAACACTGAAGCTTTCTTT. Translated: CASSGARANTEAFF. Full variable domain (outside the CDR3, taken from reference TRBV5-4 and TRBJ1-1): ETGVTQSPTHLIKTRGQQVTLRCSSQSGHNTVSWYQQALGQGPQFIFQYYREEENGRGNFPPRFSGLQFPNYSSELNVNALELDDSALYLCASSGARANTEAFFGQGTRLTVV.

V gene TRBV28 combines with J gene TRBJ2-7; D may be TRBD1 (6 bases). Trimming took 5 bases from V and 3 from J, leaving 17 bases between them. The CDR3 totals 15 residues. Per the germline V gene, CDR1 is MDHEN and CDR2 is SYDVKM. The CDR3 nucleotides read TGTGCCAGCAGTCCCCCCCCAGGGGCGTTCTACGAGCAGTACTTC. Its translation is CASSPPPGAFYEQYF.

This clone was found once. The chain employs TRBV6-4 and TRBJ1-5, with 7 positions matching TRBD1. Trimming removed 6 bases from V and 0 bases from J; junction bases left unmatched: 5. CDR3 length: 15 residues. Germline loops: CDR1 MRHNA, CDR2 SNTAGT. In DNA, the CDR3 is TGTGCCAGCAGCCGGGACAGTGATAGCAATCAGCCCCAGCATTTT. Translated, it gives CASSRDSDSNQPQHF.